This is a list of T cell receptor beta chains from one sample in a study of a mutant IDH1 vaccine in newly diagnosed glioma. Only in-frame clones appear in the TCRdb table, and some are missing; sequencing was by immunoSEQ multiplex PCR. The sample records approximately 43,000 clones, approximately 90% being singletons. For these TCRs, the target antigens are not known. The sequencing here drew on PBMCs, taken from a glioma patient whose treatment included an IDH1 peptide vaccine. These receptor sequences come from a man aged 35-49 years with glioma. CDR3s include the opening cysteine and the closing phenylalanine or tryptophan. A D gene is named only where the DNA matches it firmly. Only part of the rows carry a size: once, few, many, or a class if the clone is expanded.

NA,TRBJ1-2,TRBV7-2,TRBD1,CASTSQGAGGYTF,TGTGCCAGCACATCACAGGGGGCGGGTGGCTACACCTTC
NA,TRBJ2-3,TRBV28,TRBD2,CASRPQGGEDTQYF,TGTGCCAGCAGACCTCAGGGAGGGGAGGATACGCAGTATTTT
NA,TRBJ2-1,TRBV5-1,TRBD2,CASSLSSGTYNEQFF,TGCGCCAGCAGCTTGTCTAGCGGAACCTACAATGAGCAGTTCTTC
NA,TRBJ2-1,TRBV7-8,TRBD2,CASSFEREVGNEQFF,TGTGCCAGCAGCTTCGAGCGGGAAGTGGGCAATGAGCAGTTCTTC
NA,TRBJ2-3,TRBV5-1,NA,CASSFRQATDTQYF,TGCGCCAGCAGCTTCCGACAAGCCACAGATACGCAGTATTTT
NA,TRBJ2-6,TRBV6-1,TRBD2,CASSEAGLAAGANVLTF,TGTGCCAGCAGTGAAGCGGGACTAGCTGCTGGGGCCAACGTCCTGACTTTC
NA,TRBJ1-5,TRBV2,NA,CASSEAGYHQPQHF,TGTGCCAGCAGTGAAGCGGGGTATCATCAGCCCCAGCATTTT
NA,TRBJ1-5,TRBV7-2,TRBD1,CASSAPGTGNQPQHF,TGTGCCAGCAGCGCTCCCGGGACAGGCAATCAGCCCCAGCATTTT
NA,TRBJ2-7,TRBV19,NA,CASSLGTGQQYEQYF,TGTGCCAGTAGTCTCGGGACCGGGCAGCAATACGAGCAGTACTTC
NA,TRBJ2-7,TRBV11-2,NA,CASSPQGSGTEQYF,TGTGCCAGCAGCCCGCAGGGGTCCGGTACCGAGCAGTACTTC
NA,TRBJ1-1,TRBV7-9,NA,CASSYPPPAWGLSAFF,TGTGCCAGCAGCTATCCCCCCCCGGCTTGGGGGCTTTCCGCTTTCTTT
NA,TRBJ2-7,TRBV7-2,NA,CASSLVGRRDVAYEQYF,TGTGCCAGCAGCTTAGTTGGGCGTCGGGACGTAGCCTACGAGCAGTACTTC
NA,TRBJ2-1,TRBV19,NA,CASSLTGPHNEQFF,TGTGCCAGTAGTCTCACTGGGCCACACAATGAGCAGTTCTTC
once,TRBJ2-3,TRBV19,TRBD2,CASSIRSGGITDTQYF,TGTGCCAGTAGTATTAGATCCGGGGGGATCACAGATACGCAGTATTTT
NA,TRBJ2-3,TRBV5-4,NA,CASSLGQGHTDTQYF,TGTGCCAGCAGCTTGGGCCAGGGGCACACAGATACGCAGTATTTT
NA,TRBJ2-4,TRBV28,NA,CASSGRPSGAKNIQYF,TGTGCCAGCAGCGGCCGGCCCTCGGGAGCCAAAAACATTCAGTACTTC
NA,TRBJ1-1,TRBV27,NA,CASRRHLNTEAFF,TGTGCCAGCAGGAGGCACTTGAACACTGAAGCTTTCTTT
NA,TRBJ2-6,TRBV7-2,NA,CASSFASSGANVLTF,TGTGCCAGCAGCTTCGCCTCTTCTGGGGCCAACGTCCTGACTTTC
few,TRBJ2-5,TRBV5-8,NA,CASSSFGQQYQETQYF,TGTGCCAGCAGCTCTTTTGGCCAGCAGTACCAAGAGACCCAGTACTTC
NA,TRBJ2-7,TRBV7-9,NA,CASTRGQVDEQYF,TGTGCCAGCACTCGGGGGCAAGTTGACGAGCAGTACTTC
NA,TRBJ2-3,TRBV5-1,NA,CASSLGYGPDTQYF,TGCGCCAGCAGCTTGGGTTATGGGCCAGATACGCAGTATTTT
NA,TRBJ2-1,TRBV29-1,NA,CSVVDLGLHGDNNEQFF,TGCAGCGTTGTGGATCTGGGCCTCCACGGGGATAACAATGAGCAGTTCTTC
NA,TRBJ2-7,TRBV2,TRBD2,CASSETGGRAYEQYF,TGTGCCAGCAGTGAAACGGGAGGGAGGGCCTACGAGCAGTACTTC
NA,TRBJ2-1,TRBV6-1,NA,CASSDSTLIWAFEEQFF,TGTGCCAGCAGTGATTCGACCCTAATATGGGCCTTTGAGGAGCAGTTCTTC
NA,TRBJ1-1,TRBV28,NA,CASSLDWGETEAFF,TGTGCCAGCAGTTTGGACTGGGGGGAGACTGAAGCTTTCTTT